This TCR beta chain was captured in a study of blood T cell repertoires in COVID-19. Overall study context: The cDNA or gDNA used as material had been derived from T cells, B-cell-depleted T cells, or PBMCs.

Study processing details: By means of reference gene primer amplification, nucleated cell counts were estimated. Repertoires were generated with immunoSEQ multiplex PCR, while TCRdb's copy carries only in-frame clones and drops some. That table furnishes V, J and clone size, whereas the DNA furnished D and trimming. The profile covers roughly 250,000 clones, with approximately 90% appearing a single time and 2% to 2.5% taken by the ten largest. V lost 4 bases and J 0 bases, leaving 7 bases between the germline ends. The germline V gene has CDR1 MNHNY and CDR2 SVGAGI (reference sequence). The CDR3 sequence is 13 residues long.

Sequencing was carried out using peripheral blood. The sequence derives from a woman aged 40 to 55 who had recovered from COVID-19. This chain connects TRBV6-6 to TRBJ2-7; D unclear. The CDR3 nucleotides are TGTGCCAGCAGTTTTGCGAGCTCCTACGAGCAGTACTTC. It yields the protein CASSFASSYEQYF.